In its sample, the clone carrying this TCR beta chain was seen many times. Its antigen is not known. The data derive from a study of T cells after yellow fever vaccination. Via MiXCR, TCRdb re-called the 5' RACE reads, giving one row per CDR3 protein. Of under 550,000 distinct CDR3 sequences listed, 21% are singletons. Overall study findings and caveats: Reappearance after the booster was observed for most primary-vaccination clones (roughly 96% CD4, roughly 90% CD8).

The sample here was PBMCs, taken roughly 20 days after the first yellow fever vaccination. The receptor was derived from a man younger than 35 who received the YFV17D yellow fever vaccine.

CDR3 sequence: CASSQGHQTEAFF. CDR3 nucleotide sequence: TGTGCCAGCAGCCAGGGACATCAGACTGAAGCTTTCTTT. The chain links TRBV7-3 to TRBJ1-1; a possible D gene is TRBD1 (6 bases). Trimming took off 5 bases at V and 5 bases at J, with 12 bases between the two ends. CDR3 length equals 13 residues. Germline V gives CDR1 SGHTA, CDR2 FQGTGA.